The sequence of this T cell receptor (beta chain) was determined in a study of neurological immune-mediated disorders. Many counts were recorded for this clonotype. V was clipped by 7 bases and J by 5 bases, with 27 bases between them. Germline V CDR1 and CDR2: SQVTM, ANQGSEA. The CDR3 totals 18 residues. From the 5' RACE reads, TCRdb called clonotypes with MiXCR, one entry per CDR3 protein. This sample has 65,000 to 85,000 distinct CDR3 sequences, with around 3% found just once. This chain uses TRBV29-1 with TRBJ2-6; D may be TRBD2 (7 bases). The TCR originated in a woman in her 50s with multiple sclerosis. The sequencing sample was made of PBMCs. The CDR3, as DNA: TGCAGCGCTTACACCGGGCAGGGAGGGGGATATAGGGCCAACGTCCTGACTTTC. This translates into CSAYTGQGGGYRANVLTF.